One and the same sample provided the 8 T cell receptor beta chains below, sequenced in a study of CD8 T cells in ankylosing spondylitis. MiXCR was run by TCRdb on the 5' RACE reads, yielding one entry per CDR3 protein. The sample has under 250,000 distinct CDR3 sequences, over 7% seen once. The sequenced sample was blood, either unsorted or a sorted T cell fraction (not recorded which). The receptors here all came from a female donor with ankylosing spondylitis or in good health (not recorded which).

This clonotype was recorded many times. The chain uses TRBV7-2 and TRBJ2-2, with D unclear. Between the trimmed V and J ends, which lost 3 bases and 3 bases, there was a span of 8 bases. The CDR3 consists of 14 residues. The germline V gene encodes CDR1 SGHTA and CDR2 FQGNSA. Here the CDR3 reads CASSLSGYTGELFF. In DNA, the CDR3 is TGTGCCAGCAGCTTGAGTGGATACACCGGGGAGCTGTTTTTT.

This clonotype was found many times. This sequence joins TRBV7-3 and TRBJ2-1, with 10 bases matching TRBD2. The CDR3 is made up of 16 amino acids. CDR1 and CDR2 (germline): SGHTA, FQGTGA. Trimming removed 0 bases from V and 7 bases from J; junction bases left unmatched: 6. CDR3 nucleotides: TGTGCCAGCAGCTTAACGCGGGCTAGCGGGGGTAATGAGCAGTTCTTC. Protein: CASSLTRASGGNEQFF.

The table lists this clonotype with many counts. This chain uses TRBV9 with TRBJ2-3; 15 nucleotides match TRBD2. CDR1 SGDLS and CDR2 YYNGEE come from the germline V gene. J was trimmed by 3 bases and V by 0 bases; bases with no gene match: 8. The CDR3 length is 19 residues. CDR3: CASSVDDGTSGRSTDTQYF. DNA for the CDR3: TGTGCCAGCAGCGTAGATGACGGGACTAGCGGGAGGTCTACAGATACGCAGTATTTT. Full variable domain (outside the CDR3, taken from reference TRBV9 and TRBJ2-3): DSGVTQTPKHLITATGQRVTLRCSPRSGDLSVYWYQQSLDQGLQFLIQYYNGEERAKGNILERFSAQQFPDLHSELNLSSLELGDSALYFCASSVDDGTSGRSTDTQYFGPGTRLTVL.

This clonotype was picked up many times. The chain couples TRBV6-2 or TRBV6-3 to TRBJ1-2; D not resolved. The germline gives CDR1 MNHEY, CDR2 SVGEGT. Trimming shortened V by 4 bases and J by 3 bases, and 6 bases separated the two germline ends. The CDR3 spans 12 residues. The CDR3 loop reads CASSWAYYGYTF. CDR3 nucleotides: TGTGCCAGCAGTTGGGCCTACTATGGCTACACCTTC.

The table lists this clonotype with many counts. The CDR3 reads CSASGTSGTDTQYF. The CDR3 region has the DNA TGCAGTGCGTCCGGGACTAGCGGCACAGATACGCAGTATTTT. The chain recombines TRBV20-1 with TRBJ2-3, with TRBD2 matching 10 bases. Germline V gene lookup returns CDR1 DFQATT and CDR2 SNEGSKA (reference sequence). The length of the CDR3 is 14 residues. V lost 6 bases and J lost 1; bases outside the gene matches: 4.

There are many counts of this clonotype. This sequence joins TRBV4-3 and TRBJ1-6; TRBD1 might be the D (5 bases). The germline V gene encodes CDR1 LGHNA and CDR2 YSLEER. V shed 4 bases and J shed 9 bases, with 22 bases lying between them. The CDR3 extends over 17 amino acids. The CDR3 reads CASSRRDDPVEGSPLHF. The CDR3 nucleotides read TGCGCCAGCAGCCGCCGGGACGATCCGGTAGAGGGTTCACCCCTCCACTTT.

This clonotype was counted at least ten times. This rearrangement joins TRBV5-1 to TRBJ1-5; D gene ambiguous. V lost 0 bases, J lost 9 bases, and 10 bases lay in between. Germline V lookup: CDR1 SGHRS, CDR2 YFSETQ. The CDR3 contains 13 residues. For the CDR3, the DNA is TGCGCCAGCAGCTTGGCCGCGGGGAGGCCCCAGCATTTT. This encodes CASSLAAGRPQHF. Filled out from reference TRBV5-1 and TRBJ1-5, the complete variable domain reads KAGVTQTPRYLIKTRGQQVTLSCSPISGHRSVSWYQQTPGQGLQFLFEYFSETQRNKGNFPGRFSGRQFSNSRSEMNVSTLELGDSALYLCASSLAAGRPQHFGDGTRLSIL.

This clonotype has at least ten counts. The chain recombines TRBV20-1 with TRBJ2-4; D is undetermined. The CDR3 spans 18 residues. In germline, CDR1 is DFQATT, CDR2 SNEGSKA (reference sequence). Trimming took 2 bases from V and 3 from J, leaving 23 bases between them. In nucleotides, the CDR3 is TGCAGTGCTAGACCTTCGGTTGGAGAGTGGGGTAGCAAAAACATTCAGTACTTC. Encoded protein: CSARPSVGEWGSKNIQYF.